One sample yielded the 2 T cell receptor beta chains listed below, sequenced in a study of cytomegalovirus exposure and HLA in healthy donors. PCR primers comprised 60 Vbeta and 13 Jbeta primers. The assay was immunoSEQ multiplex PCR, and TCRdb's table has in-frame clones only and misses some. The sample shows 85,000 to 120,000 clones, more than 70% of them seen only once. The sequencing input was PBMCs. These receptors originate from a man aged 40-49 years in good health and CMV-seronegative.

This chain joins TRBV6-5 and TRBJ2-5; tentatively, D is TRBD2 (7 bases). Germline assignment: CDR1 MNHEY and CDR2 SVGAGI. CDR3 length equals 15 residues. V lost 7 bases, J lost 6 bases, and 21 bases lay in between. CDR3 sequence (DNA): TGTGCCAGCAACCGCGGCCGGGGGCGGGGGAAGACCCAGTACTTC. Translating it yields CASNRGRGRGKTQYF.

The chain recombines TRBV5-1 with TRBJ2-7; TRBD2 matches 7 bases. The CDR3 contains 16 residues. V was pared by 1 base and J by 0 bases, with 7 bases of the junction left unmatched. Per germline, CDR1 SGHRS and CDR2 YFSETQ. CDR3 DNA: TGCGCCAGCAGCTTGTTTTCCGGGACTAACTCCTACGAGCAGTACTTC. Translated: CASSLFSGTNSYEQYF.